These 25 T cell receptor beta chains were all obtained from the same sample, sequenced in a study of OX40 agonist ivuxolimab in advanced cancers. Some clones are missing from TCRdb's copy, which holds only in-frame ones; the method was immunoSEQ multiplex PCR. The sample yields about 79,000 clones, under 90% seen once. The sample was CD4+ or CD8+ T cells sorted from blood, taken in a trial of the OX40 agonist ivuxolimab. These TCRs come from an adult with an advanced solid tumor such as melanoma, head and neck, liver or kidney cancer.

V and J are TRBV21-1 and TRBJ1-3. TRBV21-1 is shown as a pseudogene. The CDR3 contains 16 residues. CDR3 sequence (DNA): TGTGCCAGCAGCAAAGTTGGCCGGGCGGATGGAAACACCATATATTTT. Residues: CASSKVGRADGNTIYF.

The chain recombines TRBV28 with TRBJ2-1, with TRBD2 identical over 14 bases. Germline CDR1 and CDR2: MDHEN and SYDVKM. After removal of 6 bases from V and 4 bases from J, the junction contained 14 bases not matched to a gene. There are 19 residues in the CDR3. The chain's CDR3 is CASSGAGTSGRVRYNEQFF. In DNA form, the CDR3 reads TGTGCCAGCAGCGGAGCCGGGACTAGCGGGAGAGTGAGGTACAATGAGCAGTTCTTC.

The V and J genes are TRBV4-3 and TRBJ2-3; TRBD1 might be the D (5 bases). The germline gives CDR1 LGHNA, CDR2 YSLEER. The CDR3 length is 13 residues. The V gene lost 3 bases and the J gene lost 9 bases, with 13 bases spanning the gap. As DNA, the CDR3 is TGCGCCAGCAGCCAGCAACAGGCCCGAACGCAGTATTTT. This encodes CASSQQQARTQYF.

CDR3 coding DNA: TGCGCCAGCAGCGGAGGGACAGGGCGAGGTGAGCAGTTCTTC. It encodes CASSGGTGRGEQFF. The chain is built from TRBV5-1 and TRBJ2-1; 9 nucleotides line up with TRBD1. This CDR3 has 14 amino acids. In germline, CDR1 is SGHRS, CDR2 YFSETQ. V lost 4 bases and J lost 9; bases outside the gene matches: 8.

CDR3 residues: CASSLDGRAGGTQYF. CDR3 nucleotide sequence: TGTGCCAGCAGCTTAGATGGTAGGGCAGGAGGGACCCAGTACTTC. This chain uses TRBV7-3 with TRBJ2-5, with a tentative D call TRBD2 (5 bases). This CDR3 is 15 amino acids long. Trimming pared 2 bases from V and 7 bases from J, leaving 17 bases between. Germline V gene sequence: CDR1 SGHTA, CDR2 FQGTGA.

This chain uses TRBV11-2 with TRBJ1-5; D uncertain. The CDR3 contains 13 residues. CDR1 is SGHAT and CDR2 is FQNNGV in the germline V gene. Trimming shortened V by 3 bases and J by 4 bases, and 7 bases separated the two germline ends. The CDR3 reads CASSFDRNQPQHF. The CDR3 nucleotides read TGTGCCAGCAGCTTCGATAGGAATCAGCCCCAGCATTTT.

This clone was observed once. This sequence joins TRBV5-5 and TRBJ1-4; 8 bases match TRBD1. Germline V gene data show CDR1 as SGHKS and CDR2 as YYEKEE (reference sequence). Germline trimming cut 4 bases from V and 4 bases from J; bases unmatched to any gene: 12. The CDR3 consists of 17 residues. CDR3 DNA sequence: TGTGCCAGCAGCCCGCTACCAAGGGGACAGGTTAATGAAAAACTGTTTTTT. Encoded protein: CASSPLPRGQVNEKLFF.

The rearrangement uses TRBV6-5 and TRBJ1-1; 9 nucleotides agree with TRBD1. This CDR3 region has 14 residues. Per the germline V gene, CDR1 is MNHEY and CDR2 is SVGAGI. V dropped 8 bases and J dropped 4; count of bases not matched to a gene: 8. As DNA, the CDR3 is TGTGCCAGCGGGGAACAGGGGGCGATCACTGAAGCTTTCTTT. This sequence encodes CASGEQGAITEAFF.

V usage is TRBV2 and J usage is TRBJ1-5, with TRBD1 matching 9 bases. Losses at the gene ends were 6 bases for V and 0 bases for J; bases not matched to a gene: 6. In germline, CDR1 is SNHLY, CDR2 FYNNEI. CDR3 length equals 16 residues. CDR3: CASRRDREYSNQPQHF. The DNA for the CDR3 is TGTGCCAGCAGGAGGGACAGGGAATATAGCAATCAGCCCCAGCATTTT.

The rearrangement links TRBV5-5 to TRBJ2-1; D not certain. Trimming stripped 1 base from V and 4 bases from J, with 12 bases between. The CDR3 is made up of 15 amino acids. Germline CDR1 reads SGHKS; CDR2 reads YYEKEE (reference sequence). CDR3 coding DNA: TGTGCCAGCAGCTTGACAACCCAGCCTTACAATGAGCAGTTCTTC. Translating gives CASSLTTQPYNEQFF.

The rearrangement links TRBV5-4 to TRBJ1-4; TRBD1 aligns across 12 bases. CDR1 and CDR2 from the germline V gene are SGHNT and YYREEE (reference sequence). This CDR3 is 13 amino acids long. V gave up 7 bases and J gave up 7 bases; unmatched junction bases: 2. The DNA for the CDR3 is TGTGCCAGCCGGGGACAGGGGGCTGAAAAACTGTTTTTT. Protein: CASRGQGAEKLFF.

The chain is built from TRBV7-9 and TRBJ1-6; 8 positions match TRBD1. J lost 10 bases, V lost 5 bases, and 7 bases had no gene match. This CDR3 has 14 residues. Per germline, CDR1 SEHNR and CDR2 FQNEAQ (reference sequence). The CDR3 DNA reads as TGTGCCAGCAGCCCACAGGGGGTGGTGTCACCCCTCCACTTT. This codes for CASSPQGVVSPLHF.

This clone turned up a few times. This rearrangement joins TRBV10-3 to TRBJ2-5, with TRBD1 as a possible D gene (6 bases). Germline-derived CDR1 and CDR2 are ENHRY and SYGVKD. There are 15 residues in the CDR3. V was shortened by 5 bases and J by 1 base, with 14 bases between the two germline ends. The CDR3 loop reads CAISSTGTPQETQYF. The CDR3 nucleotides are TGTGCCATCAGTTCAACCGGGACACCCCAAGAGACCCAGTACTTC.

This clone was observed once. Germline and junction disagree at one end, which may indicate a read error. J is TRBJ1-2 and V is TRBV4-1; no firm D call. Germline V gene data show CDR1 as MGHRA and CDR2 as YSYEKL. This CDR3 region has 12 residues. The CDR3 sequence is CASSQDMGARHF. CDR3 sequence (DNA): TGCGCCAGCAGCCAAGATATGGGAGCCCGGCACTTC.

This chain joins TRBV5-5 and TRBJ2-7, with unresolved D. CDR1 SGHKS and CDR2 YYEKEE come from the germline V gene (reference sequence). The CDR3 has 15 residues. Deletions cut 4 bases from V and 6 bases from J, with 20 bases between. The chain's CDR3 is CASSLGGLWPREQYF. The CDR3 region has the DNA TGTGCCAGCAGCCTAGGTGGTCTATGGCCTCGCGAGCAGTACTTC.

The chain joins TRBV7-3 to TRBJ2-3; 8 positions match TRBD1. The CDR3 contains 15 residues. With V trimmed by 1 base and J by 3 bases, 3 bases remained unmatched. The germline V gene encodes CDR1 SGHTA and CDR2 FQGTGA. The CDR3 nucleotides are TGTGCCAGCAGCTTAAGGGACAGGCTAACAGATACGCAGTATTTT. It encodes CASSLRDRLTDTQYF.

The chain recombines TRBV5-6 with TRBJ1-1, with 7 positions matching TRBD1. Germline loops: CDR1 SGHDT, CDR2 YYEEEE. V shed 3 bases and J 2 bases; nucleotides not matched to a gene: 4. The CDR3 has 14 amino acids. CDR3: CASSSDRHNTEAFF. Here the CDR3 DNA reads TGTGCCAGCAGCTCGGACAGGCATAACACTGAAGCTTTCTTT.

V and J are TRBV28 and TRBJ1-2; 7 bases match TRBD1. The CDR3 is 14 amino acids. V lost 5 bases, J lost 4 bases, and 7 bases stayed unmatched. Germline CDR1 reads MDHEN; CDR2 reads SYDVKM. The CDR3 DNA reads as TGTGCCAGCAGTGCACTTAGGACAGGCTATGGCTACACCTTC. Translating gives CASSALRTGYGYTF.

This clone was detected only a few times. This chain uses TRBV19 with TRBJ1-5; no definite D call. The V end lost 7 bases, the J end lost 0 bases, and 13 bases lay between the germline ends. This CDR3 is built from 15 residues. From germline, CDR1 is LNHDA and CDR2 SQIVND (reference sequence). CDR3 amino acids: CASNQPPYSNQPQHF. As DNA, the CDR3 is TGTGCCAGTAATCAACCGCCATATAGCAATCAGCCCCAGCATTTT.

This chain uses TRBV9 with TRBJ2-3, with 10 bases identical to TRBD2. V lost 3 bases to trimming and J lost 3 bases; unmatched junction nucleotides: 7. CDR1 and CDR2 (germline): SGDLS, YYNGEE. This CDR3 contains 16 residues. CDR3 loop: CASSAGLAVGTDTQYF. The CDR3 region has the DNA TGTGCCAGCAGCGCCGGACTAGCGGTCGGGACAGATACGCAGTATTTT.

CDR3 sequence (DNA): TGTGCCAGCAGTTCGGAGTATGCCTACGAGCAGTACTTC. Residues: CASSSEYAYEQYF. The chain is built from TRBV27 and TRBJ2-7; D call uncertain. Germline V CDR1 and CDR2: MNHEY, SMNVEV (reference sequence). Trimming removed 4 bases from V and 2 bases from J, with 9 bases in between. This CDR3 has 13 residues.

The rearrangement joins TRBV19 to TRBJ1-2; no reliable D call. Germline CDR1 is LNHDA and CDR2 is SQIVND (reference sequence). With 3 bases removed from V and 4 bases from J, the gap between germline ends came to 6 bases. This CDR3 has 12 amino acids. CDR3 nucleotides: TGTGCCAGTAGTATGGCGATCTATGGCTACACCTTC. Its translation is CASSMAIYGYTF.

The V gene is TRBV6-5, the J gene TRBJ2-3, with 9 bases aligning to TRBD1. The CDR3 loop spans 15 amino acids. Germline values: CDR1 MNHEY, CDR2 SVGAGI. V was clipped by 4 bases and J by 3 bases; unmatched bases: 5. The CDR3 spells CASSLQGAPTDTQYF. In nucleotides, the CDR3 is TGTGCCAGCAGTTTACAGGGGGCGCCGACAGATACGCAGTATTTT.

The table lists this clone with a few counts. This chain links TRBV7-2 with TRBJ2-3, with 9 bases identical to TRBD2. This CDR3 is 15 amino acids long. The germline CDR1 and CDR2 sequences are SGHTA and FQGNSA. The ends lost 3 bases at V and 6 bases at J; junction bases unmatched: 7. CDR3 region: CASSLVAGAGDTQYF. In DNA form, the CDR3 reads TGTGCCAGCAGCTTGGTAGCGGGAGCGGGGGATACGCAGTATTTT.

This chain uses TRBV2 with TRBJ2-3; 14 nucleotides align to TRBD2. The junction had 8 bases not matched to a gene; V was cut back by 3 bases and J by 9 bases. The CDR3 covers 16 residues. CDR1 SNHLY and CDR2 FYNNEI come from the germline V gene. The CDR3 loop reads CASSDRTSGGRGTQYF. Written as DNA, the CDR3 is TGTGCCAGCAGTGACCGGACTAGCGGGGGGCGGGGGACGCAGTATTTT.